The 4 T cell receptor beta chains presented below share a single source sample, sequenced in a study of T cell changes during pregnancy in multiple sclerosis. Assay: immunoSEQ multiplex PCR; the TCRdb copy retains only in-frame clones and omits some. The sample gives 28,000 or so clones, roughly 90% of which show up once; roughly 8.3% is in the top ten. This sample comprised CD8+ T cells from peripheral blood mononuclear cells, obtained in the second trimester of pregnancy. Receptors originate from a female donor with multiple sclerosis, enrolled in a pregnancy study.

The CDR3 DNA follows: TGTGCCAGCAGTTTAGCAGGGCCGAACACTGAAGCTTTCTTT. Translation: CASSLAGPNTEAFF. The gene calls are TRBV27 and TRBJ1-1; D is possibly TRBD1 (5 bases). The CDR3 is 14 residues long. Trimming stripped 2 bases from V and 1 base from J, with 8 bases between. Looked up from germline, CDR1 is MNHEY and CDR2 is SMNVEV (reference sequence).

This clone was seen a handful of times. This sequence joins TRBV5-6 and TRBJ2-1; no clear D. The CDR3 is 13 residues long. The germline V gene has CDR1 SGHDT and CDR2 YYEEEE. V was cut by 2 bases and J by 5 bases, with 8 bases left in between. CDR3 nucleotides: TGTGCCAGCAGCTTCTGGGCTCACAATGAGCAGTTCTTC. Encoded protein: CASSFWAHNEQFF.

J is TRBJ2-7 and V is TRBV6-5, with a possible D match to TRBD2 (6 bases). Germline CDR1 is MNHEY and CDR2 is SVGAGI. This CDR3 is built from 14 residues. V was clipped by 4 bases and J by 5 bases, with 15 bases between them. As DNA, the CDR3 is TGTGCCAGCAGTTGGTCGGAGGGGTTCAACGAGCAGTACTTC. It codes for CASSWSEGFNEQYF.

The V call is TRBV18, the J call TRBJ1-2, with TRBD1 matching over 9 bases. The CDR3 has 14 amino acids. CDR1 is KGHSH and CDR2 is LQKENI in the germline V gene. Trimming at V came to 3 bases and at J to 8 bases, leaving 7 bases not matched to a gene. The CDR3 DNA reads TGTGCCAGCTCACCTCTCCGGGACAGGGAAGGCTACACCTTC. It is translated as CASSPLRDREGYTF. Full variable domain (rest looked up from reference TRBV18 and TRBJ1-2): NAGVMQNPRHLVRRRGQEARLRCSPMKGHSHVYWYRQLPEEGLKFMVYLQKENIIDESGMPKERFSAEFPKEGPSILRIQQVVRGDSAAYFCASSPLRDREGYTFGSGTRLTVV.